A single sample gave rise to the 29 T cell receptor beta chains below, sequenced in a study of PD-1 blockade in classical Hodgkin lymphoma. Time point reported: cycle 4 day 1 (C4D1), after 6 weeks of nivolumab. The patients all showed relapse after autologous stem cell transplantation, while their brentuximab vedotin exposure varied. The assay was immunoSEQ multiplex PCR, and TCRdb's table has in-frame clones only and misses some. The sample records about 47,000 clones, 80% being singletons. The specimen comprised peripheral blood mononuclear cells (PBMCs), sampled before the fourth cycle of nivolumab. The receptors originated from a human donor with classical Hodgkin lymphoma.

The rearrangement links TRBV27 to TRBJ1-1, with TRBD1 identical over 10 bases. This CDR3 contains 13 residues. Trimming at V came to 4 bases and at J to 7 bases, leaving 3 bases not matched to a gene. Germline values: CDR1 MNHEY, CDR2 SMNVEV (reference sequence). CDR3 sequence (DNA): TGTGCCAGCAGTTGGACAGGGGGGTTTGAAGCTTTCTTT. Its protein is CASSWTGGFEAFF.

The chain recombines TRBV11-2 with TRBJ2-7, with D uncertain. Germline CDR1 SGHAT, CDR2 FQNNGV. Trimming cost V 5 bases and J 5 bases, with 7 bases left between them. The CDR3 extends over 11 amino acids. CDR3 coding DNA: TGTGCCAGCAGCATATGGAACGAGCAGTACTTC. It encodes CASSIWNEQYF.

The chain has TRBV28 and TRBJ2-1, with 15 bases matching TRBD2. V lost 10 bases to trimming and J lost 8 bases; unmatched junction nucleotides: 9. Germline V gene data show CDR1 as MDHEN and CDR2 as SYDVKM. The CDR3 extends over 15 amino acids. The CDR3 coding sequence is TGTGCCACCCTTGGGGGACTAGCGGGAGGTTATGAGCAGTTCTTC. This sequence encodes CATLGGLAGGYEQFF.

Turning to this clone: At one end, the junction sequence differs from germline, possibly due to a read error. V and J are TRBV7-7 and TRBJ2-3; TRBD2 matches 7 bases. CDR1 is SSHAT, CDR2 FNYEAQ, per germline (reference sequence). The CDR3 spans 16 residues. The CDR3, as DNA: TGTGCTAGCAGTCCGCTGGCGGGAGAGAGCACAGATACGCAGTATTTT. Amino acid sequence: CASSPLAGESTDTQYF.

The rearrangement joins TRBV11-2 to TRBJ2-7; TRBD1 matches 9 bases. The CDR3 totals 15 residues. The V gene's germline CDR1 is SGHAT and CDR2 FQNNGV. J was trimmed by 5 bases and V by 5 bases; bases with no gene match: 10. CDR3: CASSRGTGRDHEQYF. Here the CDR3 DNA reads TGTGCCAGCAGCCGCGGGACAGGGAGGGACCACGAGCAGTACTTC. The variable domain in full, with the rest retrieved from reference TRBV11-2 and TRBJ2-7, is EAGVAQSPRYKIIEKRQSVAFWCNPISGHATLYWYQQILGQGPKLLIQFQNNGVVDDSQLPKDRFSAERLKGVDSTLKIQPAKLEDSAVYLCASSRGTGRDHEQYFGPGTRLTVT.

V and J are TRBV7-3 and TRBJ2-7, with 10 nucleotides matching TRBD2. V was pared by 5 bases and J by 0 bases, with 4 bases of the junction left unmatched. Germline V gene lookup returns CDR1 SGHTA and CDR2 FQGTGA. The CDR3 is 15 amino acids. CDR3 protein: CASSLSGGVSYEQYF. Written as DNA, the CDR3 is TGTGCCAGCAGCCTAAGCGGGGGGGTCTCCTACGAGCAGTACTTC.

The V call is TRBV11-2, the J call TRBJ2-1, with 8 bases identical to TRBD2. V was clipped by 4 bases and J by 4 bases; unmatched bases: 3. The length of the CDR3 is 14 residues. Germline V lookup: CDR1 SGHAT, CDR2 FQNNGV. The CDR3 region is CASSYSGTYNEQFF. The CDR3 nucleotides are TGTGCCAGCAGCTATAGCGGGACTTACAATGAGCAGTTCTTC.

The chain uses TRBV21-1 and TRBJ1-2; the DNA was not compared with TRBD1, the D call given in the table. TRBV21-1 is flagged as a pseudogene. The CDR3 has 19 amino acids. For the CDR3, the DNA is TGTGCCGGGATCAGTTCCCCTAAACGACGCGACAGGCGAGACTATGGCTACACCTTC. Translated, it gives CAGISSPKRRDRRDYGYTF.

This clone was found once. This chain uses TRBV29-1 with TRBJ2-5, with 10 bases aligning to TRBD1. The germline V gene encodes CDR1 SQVTM and CDR2 ANQGSEA. J lost 5 bases, V lost 7 bases, and 10 bases had no gene match. The CDR3 covers 14 residues. Here the CDR3 DNA reads TGCAGCGAACGGGACAGGGGTGGTGTGGAGACCCAGTACTTC. Its translation is CSERDRGGVETQYF.

The gene calls are TRBV29-1 and TRBJ2-3, with 8 nucleotides matching TRBD1. CDR3 length equals 13 residues. Germline CDR1 is SQVTM and CDR2 is ANQGSEA. V lost 8 bases, J lost 3 bases, and 7 bases stayed unmatched. The CDR3: CSTRQGWTDTQYF. The CDR3 nucleotides read TGCAGCACGAGACAGGGGTGGACAGATACGCAGTATTTT.

CDR3 residues: CASSLIEGTEAFF. In DNA form, the CDR3 reads TGTGCCAGCAGCTTAATCGAGGGCACTGAAGCTTTCTTT. The V gene is TRBV7-9, the J gene TRBJ1-1; D is undetermined. From germline, CDR1 is SEHNR and CDR2 FQNEAQ (reference sequence). Trimming shortened V by 2 bases and J by 4 bases, and 8 bases separated the two germline ends. The CDR3 has 13 residues.

This clone has a single count. This sequence joins TRBV6-6 and TRBJ2-7; TRBD1 matches 9 bases. The germline CDR1 and CDR2 sequences are MNHNY and SVGAGI (reference sequence). The CDR3 spans 15 residues. Unmatched junction bases numbered 8, after V lost 3 bases and J lost 5 bases. This CDR3 reads CASSYVQGARNEQYF. In nucleotides, the CDR3 is TGTGCCAGCAGTTATGTACAGGGGGCGCGTAACGAGCAGTACTTC.

The CDR3 here is CASSPQQRSTDTQYF. In DNA form, the CDR3 reads TGTGCCAGCTCACCACAACAGAGGAGCACAGATACGCAGTATTTT. The genes are TRBV18 and TRBJ2-3; D not certain. The CDR3 runs 15 residues. CDR1 KGHSH and CDR2 LQKENI come from the germline V gene. Trimming stripped 1 base from V and 0 bases from J, with 8 bases between. The variable domain in full, completed from reference TRBV18 and TRBJ2-3, reads NAGVMQNPRHLVRRRGQEARLRCSPMKGHSHVYWYRQLPEEGLKFMVYLQKENIIDESGMPKERFSAEFPKEGPSILRIQQVVRGDSAAYFCASSPQQRSTDTQYFGPGTRLTVL.

The chain employs TRBV6-6 and TRBJ2-5; tentatively, D is TRBD2 (5 bases). CDR1 and CDR2 from the germline V gene are MNHNY and SVGAGI (reference sequence). V lost 2 bases and J lost 5, with 12 bases in between. The CDR3 totals 14 residues. As DNA, the CDR3 is TGTGCCAGCAGTTACCCTGGTGGAGGTGAGACCCAGTACTTC. Protein product: CASSYPGGGETQYF.

The V call is TRBV7-8, the J call TRBJ2-1, with D tentatively TRBD1 (6 bases). Germline V gene data show CDR1 as SGHVS and CDR2 as FQNEAQ. V lost 5 bases and J lost 7, with 15 bases in between. There are 14 residues in the CDR3. As DNA, the CDR3 is TGTGCCAGCAGCCCGAGCTCGAGGGGGAATGAGCAGTTCTTC. This codes for CASSPSSRGNEQFF.

A few counts support this clone. The chain couples TRBV27 to TRBJ1-1; a possible D gene is TRBD1 (5 bases). Germline values: CDR1 MNHEY, CDR2 SMNVEV (reference sequence). V lost 4 bases and J lost 6, with 15 bases in between. The CDR3 has 14 amino acids. The CDR3 DNA is TGTGCCAGCAGTTACTCCCTGGGGGGGGCTGAAGCTTTCTTT. The encoded protein is CASSYSLGGAEAFF.

CDR3 loop: CASSLRTQPYNEQFF. The CDR3 DNA is TGTGCCAGCAGCTTGAGGACCCAGCCCTACAATGAGCAGTTCTTC. The chain combines TRBV5-6 with TRBJ2-1, with D unresolved. V lost 1 base to trimming and J lost 2 bases, with 10 bases between them. The CDR3 loop spans 15 amino acids. Germline V lookup: CDR1 SGHDT, CDR2 YYEEEE. The whole variable domain, filled in from reference TRBV5-6 and TRBJ2-1, reads DAGVTQSPTHLIKTRGQQVTLRCSPKSGHDTVSWYQQALGQGPQFIFQYYEEEERQRGNFPDRFSGHQFPNYSSELNVNALLLGDSALYLCASSLRTQPYNEQFFGPGTRLTVL.

This chain links TRBV25-1 with TRBJ2-3; 8 bases align to TRBD2. V dropped 8 bases and J dropped 3; count of bases not matched to a gene: 13. The CDR3 is 16 amino acids. CDR1 MGHDK and CDR2 SYGVNS come from the germline V gene. The CDR3 bases are TGTGCCAGCGCCTCCTTACGGGAGGGCAGTACAGATACGCAGTATTTT. This encodes CASASLREGSTDTQYF.

Only one count was recorded for this clone. The chain recombines TRBV2 with TRBJ2-7; TRBD1 matches 9 bases. The CDR3 is 12 amino acids. Trimming at V came to 9 bases and at J to 4 bases, leaving 4 bases not matched to a gene. CDR1 and CDR2 (germline): SNHLY, FYNNEI. The CDR3 is CARRGQGYEQYF. DNA of the CDR3: TGTGCCAGACGAGGACAGGGGTACGAGCAGTACTTC.

The chain has TRBV11-2 and TRBJ2-7; TRBD1 matches 9 bases. Trimming took 5 bases from V and 4 from J; bases not matched to a gene: 9. Germline V gene sequence: CDR1 SGHAT, CDR2 FQNNGV. There are 15 residues in the CDR3. In DNA form, the CDR3 reads TGTGCCAGCAGCCCTGTTTTGGGACAGGGATACGAGCAGTACTTC. Translated, it gives CASSPVLGQGYEQYF. The complete variable domain, with remaining parts taken from reference TRBV11-2 and TRBJ2-7, reads EAGVAQSPRYKIIEKRQSVAFWCNPISGHATLYWYQQILGQGPKLLIQFQNNGVVDDSQLPKDRFSAERLKGVDSTLKIQPAKLEDSAVYLCASSPVLGQGYEQYFGPGTRLTVT.

J is TRBJ2-2 and V is TRBV29-1; D uncertain. Germline V lookup: CDR1 SQVTM, CDR2 ANQGSEA. V was pared by 7 bases and J by 1 base, with 10 bases between. The CDR3 loop spans 13 amino acids. In DNA form, the CDR3 reads TGCAGCGCTGATCGGCAGAACACCGGGGAGCTGTTTTTT. Protein: CSADRQNTGELFF.

The rearrangement uses TRBV2 and TRBJ1-5, with 10 bases lining up with TRBD1. V dropped 6 bases and J dropped 5; count of bases not matched to a gene: 1. Germline loops: CDR1 SNHLY, CDR2 FYNNEI. The CDR3 runs to 13 residues. Written as DNA, the CDR3 is TGTGCCAGCAGAGGGACAGGGGATCAGCCCCAGCATTTT. It specifies CASRGTGDQPQHF.

This clone was recorded only once. The chain has TRBV7-9 and TRBJ2-1; possibly TRBD2 for D (6 bases). Germline CDR1 SEHNR, CDR2 FQNEAQ (reference sequence). The CDR3 length is 13 residues. The germline V and J ends were trimmed by 3 bases and 7 bases, with 10 bases remaining between them. CDR3 protein: CASSFPAGNEQFF. The CDR3 DNA is TGTGCCAGCAGCTTTCCCGCGGGAAATGAGCAGTTCTTC.

The chain joins TRBV7-9 to TRBJ1-3; the D gene is possibly TRBD1 (5 bases). The germline V and J ends were trimmed by 3 bases and 0 bases, with 9 bases remaining between them. CDR1 is SEHNR and CDR2 is FQNEAQ in the germline V gene (reference sequence). The CDR3 is 15 amino acids. The CDR3 DNA reads as TGTGCCAGCAGCTTTGACAGCCCCTCTGGAAACACCATATATTTT. This gives the protein CASSFDSPSGNTIYF.

This chain links TRBV6-1 with TRBJ1-1, with D tentatively TRBD1 (6 bases). The CDR3 spans 15 residues. CDR1 and CDR2 from the germline V gene are MNHNS and SASEGT. With 7 bases removed from V and 4 bases from J, the gap between germline ends came to 19 bases. CDR3 protein: CASIRGGGFGTEAFF. The CDR3 region has the DNA TGTGCCAGCATTCGAGGGGGGGGTTTTGGCACTGAAGCTTTCTTT.

Relative to its sample, this clone is medium-sized (0.01 to 0.1%). The V gene is TRBV19, the J gene TRBJ1-4; a weak D match, TRBD1 (6 bases). The CDR3 is 16 amino acids. V was clipped by 4 bases and J by 0 bases, with 12 bases between them. CDR1 LNHDA and CDR2 SQIVND come from the germline V gene (reference sequence). CDR3 sequence: CASSTRQEATNEKLFF. CDR3 DNA sequence: TGTGCCAGTAGTACGCGACAGGAGGCAACTAATGAAAAACTGTTTTTT.

V usage is TRBV2 and J usage is TRBJ2-7; D gene ambiguous. CDR3 size: 12 residues. The germline gives CDR1 SNHLY, CDR2 FYNNEI. The V end was cut by 5 bases, the J end by 4 bases, with 9 bases between. CDR3 nucleotides: TGTGCCAGCAGTAGGCAGGTGTACGAGCAGTACTTC. Translating it yields CASSRQVYEQYF.

The rearrangement uses TRBV28 and TRBJ2-2; D possibly corresponds to TRBD2 (6 bases). CDR3 length: 14 amino acids. Trimming pared 3 bases from V and 1 base from J, leaving 6 bases between. Germline lookup yields CDR1 MDHEN and CDR2 SYDVKM. Here the CDR3 reads CASSLGGNTGELFF. CDR3 DNA: TGTGCCAGCAGTTTGGGGGGGAACACCGGGGAGCTGTTTTTT.

This clone has just a few counts. CDR3 region: CASSPRQGKYTEAFF. The CDR3 DNA reads TGTGCCAGTAGTCCACGACAGGGGAAGTACACTGAAGCTTTCTTT. This chain uses TRBV19 with TRBJ1-1, with TRBD1 identical over 8 bases. The CDR3 runs 15 residues. Trimming removed 5 bases from V and 3 bases from J; junction bases left unmatched: 8. CDR1 and CDR2 from the germline V gene are LNHDA and SQIVND (reference sequence).